This entry lists 24 T cell receptor beta chains sequenced from one sample in a study of metastatic and nonmetastatic thyroid tumors. TCRdb re-clonotyped the PCR reads via MiXCR. The table lists about 39,000 clones, 15% to 20% of them singletons, with about 16% in the top ten. Thyroid surgery was preceded by no treatment in any patient. Sample: blood. The source is a female donor with papillary thyroid cancer or a benign thyroid nodule (not recorded which). Some clones in this sample may be carry-over from other donors' samples.

This clone has ten or more counts. The chain joins TRBV7-2 to TRBJ1-1; 8 nucleotides agree with TRBD1. The CDR3 sequence is 15 residues long. V lost 5 bases and J lost 3; bases outside the gene matches: 8. Per germline, CDR1 SGHTA and CDR2 FQGNSA. In nucleotides, the CDR3 is TGTGCCAGCAGCGCCGAGACAGGGGCTTACACTGAAGCTTTCTTT. Translated: CASSAETGAYTEAFF.

This clone was seen many times. The identical CDR3 is also encoded by other nucleotide sequences in the sample. This sequence joins TRBV29-1 and TRBJ2-3, with D uncertain. The germline gives CDR1 SQVTM, CDR2 ANQGSEA. The CDR3 is 14 amino acids. The ends were cut back, 4 bases at V and 2 bases at J, with 13 bases in the middle. CDR3 nucleotides: TGCAGCGTTGGGTATCAGACGATCACAGATACGCAGTATTTT. Residues: CSVGYQTITDTQYF.

This clone has a count of ten or more. CDR3: CSALITAEAFF. In DNA, the CDR3 is TGCAGTGCTCTTATTACCGCTGAAGCTTTCTTT. The chain employs TRBV20-1 and TRBJ1-1, with D unresolved. V was shortened by 5 bases and J by 6 bases, with 10 bases between the two germline ends. This CDR3 spans 11 amino acids. Germline-derived CDR1 and CDR2 are DFQATT and SNEGSKA (reference sequence).

This clone showed up many times. The chain links TRBV12-3 or TRBV12-4 to TRBJ2-7, with TRBD1 identical over 9 bases. Trimming removed 6 bases from V and 3 bases from J; junction bases left unmatched: 6. The CDR3 runs to 14 residues. In nucleotides, the CDR3 is TGTGCCAGCAGCCAGGGACAGGGTGGCTACGAGCAGTACTTC. Its translation is CASSQGQGGYEQYF.

This clone occurred a few times. The chain employs TRBV6-1 and TRBJ2-5; no firm D call. V lost 0 bases to trimming and J lost 4 bases, with 9 bases between them. The CDR3 covers 14 residues. Germline loops: CDR1 MNHNS, CDR2 SASEGT. CDR3 sequence (DNA): TGTGCCAGCAGTGAAGCACAGAACCGAGAGACCCAGTACTTC. It is translated as CASSEAQNRETQYF.

This clone is judged medium-sized (0.01 to 0.1%). The rearrangement joins TRBV6-1 to TRBJ1-6, with TRBD1 identical over 9 bases. The CDR3 covers 16 residues. Germline CDR1 and CDR2: MNHNS and SASEGT. V dropped 0 bases and J dropped 9; count of bases not matched to a gene: 6. CDR3 sequence: CASSEATGTGSSPLHF. CDR3 DNA sequence: TGTGCCAGCAGTGAAGCGACCGGGACAGGGAGTTCACCCCTCCACTTT.

The table lists this clone with many counts. For the CDR3, the DNA is TGTGCCAGCAGCCAAGATCGGGATAAAACCACAGGGTTGTATAGCAATCAGCCCCAGCATTTT. Residues: CASSQDRDKTTGLYSNQPQHF. The chain uses TRBV14 and TRBJ1-5; tentatively, D is TRBD1 (6 bases). This CDR3 comprises 21 residues. CDR1 is SGHDN and CDR2 is FVKESK in the germline V gene. The ends were cut back, 0 bases at V and 0 bases at J, with 24 bases in the middle.

Remarks on this clone: One base away lies a much larger clone, so this may be a sequencing read error. The chain recombines TRBV7-6 with TRBJ2-1; 8 bases align to TRBD2. The length of the CDR3 is 19 residues. Germline V gives CDR1 SGHVS, CDR2 FNYEAQ. DNA of the CDR3: TGTGCTAGCAGCCCCCTTCTTGGGAGCGTGAGCGGGAGTGTAGATGAGCAGTTCTTC. Amino acid sequence: CASSPLLGSVSGSVDEQFF.

The CDR3 loop is CASIRTQWDQETQYF. The CDR3 DNA is TGTGCCAGCATCCGAACACAGTGGGACCAAGAGACCCAGTACTTC. This chain uses TRBV3-1 with TRBJ2-5; D remains ambiguous. CDR1 is LGHDT, CDR2 YNNKEL, per germline (reference sequence). This CDR3 region has 15 residues. V lost 7 bases, J lost 0 bases, and 15 bases lay in between.

V gene TRBV5-1 combines with J gene TRBJ1-6; tentative D call: TRBD1 (5 bases). Trimming removed 0 bases at V and 9 bases at J, with 13 bases between. The germline gives CDR1 SGHRS, CDR2 YFSETQ. The CDR3 totals 15 residues. CDR3 amino acids: CASSLEGVGGSPLHF. CDR3 coding DNA: TGCGCCAGCAGCTTGGAAGGGGTCGGTGGTTCACCCCTCCACTTT.

The chain recombines TRBV30 with TRBJ2-3; 12 nucleotides line up with TRBD2. The V gene end was trimmed by 2 bases and the J gene end by 9 bases; junction bases not matched to a gene: 9. CDR3 length equals 15 residues. The germline gives CDR1 GTSNPN, CDR2 SVGIG (reference sequence). The CDR3 here is CAWSLRLAGVVTQYF. As DNA, the CDR3 is TGTGCCTGGAGTCTCCGACTAGCGGGAGTAGTGACGCAGTATTTT.

This clone was counted ten times or more. Distinct nucleotide sequences in the sample also encode this CDR3. J is TRBJ2-3 and V is TRBV5-1, with D perhaps TRBD2 (6 bases). Trimming removed 4 bases from V and 8 bases from J, with 11 bases in between. Germline V CDR1 and CDR2: SGHRS, YFSETQ. The CDR3 contains 12 residues. The CDR3 is CASSPPGVTQYF. The DNA of the CDR3 is TGCGCCAGCAGCCCGCCGGGGGTTACGCAGTATTTT.

The V and J genes are TRBV3-1 and TRBJ2-1, with D perhaps matching TRBD2 (5 bases). Between the trimmed V and J ends, which lost 1 base and 6 bases, there was a span of 10 bases. This CDR3 comprises 14 residues. Germline V gene sequence: CDR1 LGHDT, CDR2 YNNKEL (reference sequence). DNA for the CDR3: TGTGCCAGCAGCCAAGGGCTAGCCGCCAATGAGCAGTTCTTC. Translation gives CASSQGLAANEQFF.

In its sample, this clone was seen many times. Here the CDR3 DNA reads TGTGCCAGCAGTTACCTAGCGGGGGTATCCGGCACAGATACGCAGTATTTT. Translated: CASSYLAGVSGTDTQYF. The chain employs TRBV6-2 or TRBV6-3 and TRBJ2-3, with 10 bases aligning to TRBD2. The germline gives CDR1 MNHEY, CDR2 SVGEGT. The V segment lost 2 bases and the J segment 1 base; nucleotides outside the gene matches: 6. This CDR3 comprises 17 residues.

The V call is TRBV20-1, the J call TRBJ2-7, with D perhaps TRBD2 (6 bases). The CDR3 runs 14 residues. CDR1 and CDR2 (germline): DFQATT, SNEGSKA (reference sequence). Trimming removed 3 bases from V and 3 bases from J, with 15 bases in between. CDR3 DNA sequence: TGCAGTGCTAGTGGGGAGGTAACCTACTACGAGCAGTACTTC. This translates into CSASGEVTYYEQYF.

The gene calls are TRBV2 and TRBJ2-3, with D possibly being TRBD2 (7 bases). Trimming removed 8 bases at V and 13 bases at J, with 25 bases between. From germline, CDR1 is SNHLY and CDR2 FYNNEI. The CDR3 spans 14 residues. The CDR3 DNA reads TGTGCCAGCGGGGGGGCTATCGGTACCTCAGAGGAGTATTTT. Translating it yields CASGGAIGTSEEYF.

This clone was counted ten times or more. The chain is built from TRBV5-1 and TRBJ2-2; tentatively, D is TRBD2 (5 bases). Trimming took 0 bases from V and 5 from J, leaving 11 bases between them. CDR3 length: 15 residues. Germline V gene data show CDR1 as SGHRS and CDR2 as YFSETQ. In DNA, the CDR3 is TGCGCCAGCAGCTTGGTTCTAGGGAGTACCGGGGAGCTGTTTTTT. Residues: CASSLVLGSTGELFF.

This clone came up a few times. This chain connects TRBV28 to TRBJ1-1; TRBD1 matches at 7 bases. Per the germline V gene, CDR1 is MDHEN and CDR2 is SYDVKM. Losses at the gene ends were 5 bases for V and 2 bases for J; bases not matched to a gene: 8. The CDR3 spans 15 residues. The CDR3 coding sequence is TGTGCCAGCAGTCGCTGGGACAGCATTAACACTGAAGCTTTCTTT. This translates into CASSRWDSINTEAFF.

For this clone: One base away lies a much larger clone, so this may be a sequencing read error. The chain has TRBV3-1 and TRBJ2-5; D call uncertain. CDR1 and CDR2 from the germline V gene are LGHDT and YNNKEL (reference sequence). The CDR3 contains 12 residues. The chain's CDR3 is CASSQAVETHYF. For the CDR3, the DNA is TGTGCCAGCAGCCAAGCGGTAGAGACCCATTACTTC.

This clone was counted many times. V and J are TRBV7-9 and TRBJ2-7; perhaps TRBD2 as D (5 bases). From germline, CDR1 is SEHNR and CDR2 FQNEAQ (reference sequence). Trimming took 7 bases from V and 7 from J, leaving 20 bases between them. This CDR3 spans 14 amino acids. This CDR3 reads CASIKSGYSGEQYF. For the CDR3, the DNA is TGTGCCAGCATCAAATCGGGTTATTCGGGAGAGCAGTACTTC.

In this sample, this clone turned up a few times. In this CDR3 the conserved last residue, phenylalanine or tryptophan, is missing, so a read error is likely. V gene TRBV2 combines with J gene TRBJ2-7; D ambiguous. This CDR3 comprises 14 residues. V was pared by 5 bases and J by 5 bases, with 16 bases between. Looked up from germline, CDR1 is SNHLY and CDR2 is FYNNEI. CDR3 amino acids: CASSLQLATNEQYL. The DNA for the CDR3 is TGTGCCAGCAGTCTGCAATTAGCAACTAACGAGCAGTACCTC.

This clone has just one count. The V call is TRBV28, the J call TRBJ1-6; the match to TRBD1 covers 10 bases. The CDR3 runs to 17 residues. J lost 10 bases, V lost 4 bases, and 13 bases had no gene match. Germline V lookup: CDR1 MDHEN, CDR2 SYDVKM. This CDR3 is CASSSDRDRGRGSPLHF. Written as DNA, the CDR3 is TGTGCCAGCAGTTCGGACCGGGACAGGGGTAGGGGGTCACCCCTCCACTTT.

This clone was found a few times. A much larger clonotype is one base distant, so this may be a read error. The chain carries TRBV7-8 and TRBJ2-1, with unresolved D. Trimming took 5 bases from V and 12 from J, leaving 11 bases between them. This CDR3 spans 11 amino acids. Germline CDR1 is SGHVS and CDR2 is FQNEAQ. The CDR3 bases are TGTGCCAGCAGCGTAGACGATGGGCAGTTCTTC. Translating gives CASSVDDGQFF. Full variable domain (rest looked up from reference TRBV7-8 and TRBJ2-1): GAGVSQSPRYKVAKRGQDVALRCDPISGHVSLFWYQQALGQGPEFLTYFQNEAQLDKSGLPSDRFFAERPEGSVSTLKIQRTQQEDSAVYLCASSVDDGQFFGPGTRLTVL.

This clone has ten or more counts. V is TRBV20-1 and J is TRBJ1-1; D may be TRBD1 (6 bases). Germline lookup yields CDR1 DFQATT and CDR2 SNEGSKA (reference sequence). The V end lost 1 base, the J end lost 9 bases, and 15 bases lay between the germline ends. The CDR3 runs to 13 residues. CDR3 nucleotides: TGCAGTGCTAGAGCCCGGGACACCAGTAAAGCTTTCTTT. Its translation is CSARARDTSKAFF.